The clone carrying this TCR beta chain was seen many times. The germline V and J ends were trimmed by 5 bases and 7 bases, with 6 bases remaining between them. The CDR3 is 11 amino acids. Germline assignment: CDR1 MDHEN and CDR2 SYDVKM. This sample stems from a study of regulatory T cells in long-lasting Graves disease. The time point is: newly diagnosed GD, antithyroid drugs for less than 3 months. Preparation of the TCR library used RNA extracted from PBMCs. CDR3-region Arm-PCR and iRepertoire HTBI primers produced the TCR beta libraries. TCRdb re-analysed the multiplex PCR reads in MiXCR, keeping a single row per CDR3 protein. The sample carries 450,000 to 600,000 distinct CDR3 sequences, roughly 16% recorded once. The data were also submitted as part of a second study, on T cells in Graves' hyperthyroidism and ophthalmopathy.

The sample was peripheral blood mononuclear cells (PBMCs), taken at new diagnosis, from a patient treated with antithyroid drugs. This TCR came from a middle-aged man with Graves disease. The J gene is TRBJ1-5, the V gene TRBV28, with D hard to call. The CDR3 sequence: CASSRLQPQHF. CDR3 DNA sequence: TGTGCCAGCAGTCGACTCCAGCCCCAGCATTTT.